The 13 T cell receptor beta chains below all came from one sample that was sequenced in a study of cytomegalovirus exposure and HLA in healthy donors. This PCR relied on a set of 60 Vbeta primers and 13 Jbeta primers. Generated by immunoSEQ multiplex PCR, the TCRdb table keeps only in-frame clones and is missing some. The sample gives around 180,000 clones, around 83% of which show up once; roughly 1.1% is in the top ten. What was sequenced was PBMCs. The receptors originated from a middle-aged woman in good health and CMV-seronegative.

CDR3 protein: CASSDGLAGEQFF. DNA for the CDR3: TGTGCCAGCAGTGACGGGCTAGCGGGTGAGCAGTTCTTC. The J gene is TRBJ2-1, the V gene TRBV2; TRBD2 agrees at 8 bases. Germline-derived CDR1 and CDR2 are SNHLY and FYNNEI. V trimming: 3 bases; J trimming: 9 bases; junction bases outside the gene matches: 4. The CDR3 is 13 amino acids.

The chain joins TRBV29-1 to TRBJ2-3; possible D gene TRBD1, 7 bases. This CDR3 spans 14 amino acids. The V end was cut by 4 bases, the J end by 3 bases, with 14 bases between. The germline gives CDR1 SQVTM, CDR2 ANQGSEA. The CDR3, as DNA: TGCAGCGTTGGGGCAGGGGGGATAACAGATACGCAGTATTTT. Its protein product is CSVGAGGITDTQYF.

CDR3 nucleotide sequence: TGTGCCAGCAGTTGGGGAGGAGTTGCCACTGAAGCTTTCTTT. Protein sequence: CASSWGGVATEAFF. The V call is TRBV7-3, the J call TRBJ1-1, with D unresolved. Germline loops: CDR1 SGHTA, CDR2 FQGTGA. The CDR3 consists of 14 residues. Trimming removed 6 bases from V and 4 bases from J, with 15 bases in between.

The chain uses TRBV5-1 and TRBJ2-7, with D possibly TRBD1 on 7 matching bases. The CDR3 is 16 residues long. The V gene lost 4 bases and the J gene lost 0 bases, with 17 bases spanning the gap. Per the germline V gene, CDR1 is SGHRS and CDR2 is YFSETQ. The DNA of the CDR3 is TGCGCCAGCAGCCCTCAGGGGGGCCTCAGCTCCTACGAGCAGTACTTC. It is translated as CASSPQGGLSSYEQYF.

The rearrangement uses TRBV14 and TRBJ1-1, with D unresolved. Trimming removed 6 bases at V and 0 bases at J, with 14 bases between. This CDR3 comprises 15 residues. Per germline, CDR1 SGHDN and CDR2 FVKESK. CDR3 in amino acids: CASSSLRNLNTEAFF. The CDR3, as DNA: TGTGCCAGCAGTTCCCTAAGAAATTTGAACACTGAAGCTTTCTTT.

The chain links TRBV18 to TRBJ1-5; D is perhaps TRBD1 (6 bases). Germline lookup yields CDR1 KGHSH and CDR2 LQKENI. The ends were cut back, 3 bases at V and 11 bases at J, with 14 bases in the middle. The CDR3 has 13 residues. CDR3 in DNA: TGTGCCAGCTCACCCCCAGGGGTCGGGACCCAGCATTTT. The encoded protein is CASSPPGVGTQHF.

This clone was counted between two and nine times. The chain links TRBV9 to TRBJ1-6; possible D gene TRBD1, 5 bases. The CDR3 contains 14 residues. CDR1 and CDR2 (germline): SGDLS, YYNGEE. V gave up 4 bases and J gave up 3 bases, with 8 bases separating them. CDR3 DNA: TGTGCCAGCAGCCCGGGACTCTATAATTCACCCCTCCACTTT. Amino acid sequence: CASSPGLYNSPLHF.

This clone was found a few times. The chain carries TRBV27 and TRBJ1-5; 8 bases fit TRBD1. This CDR3 region has 15 residues. Per germline, CDR1 MNHEY and CDR2 SMNVEV (reference sequence). With V trimmed by 5 bases and J by 0 bases, 3 bases remained unmatched. In DNA form, the CDR3 reads TGTGCCAGCAGTACGACAGGGGTTAGCAATCAGCCCCAGCATTTT. Amino acid sequence: CASSTTGVSNQPQHF.

The genes are TRBV9 and TRBJ2-7, with TRBD2 matching over 9 bases. V lost 4 bases and J lost 1; bases outside the gene matches: 6. This CDR3 has 15 amino acids. Germline CDR1 and CDR2: SGDLS and YYNGEE. The chain's CDR3 is CASSSQTSGSYEQYF. CDR3 DNA sequence: TGTGCCAGCAGCTCTCAGACTAGCGGATCCTACGAGCAGTACTTC.

This clone was seen once. The chain employs TRBV15 and TRBJ2-1, with D perhaps matching TRBD1 (5 bases). V lost 0 bases, J lost 0 bases, and 12 bases lay in between. The CDR3 has 17 amino acids. In germline, CDR1 is LNHNV, CDR2 YYDKDF (reference sequence). This CDR3 reads CATSREGLLSSYNEQFF. CDR3 sequence (DNA): TGTGCCACCAGCAGAGAGGGGCTACTGAGCTCCTACAATGAGCAGTTCTTC. Using reference TRBV15 and TRBJ2-1 for the parts outside the CDR3, the full variable domain is DAMVIQNPRYQVTQFGKPVTLSCSQTLNHNVMYWYQQKSSQAPKLLFHYYDKDFNNEADTPDNFQSRRPNTSFCFLDIRSPGLGDTAMYLCATSREGLLSSYNEQFFGPGTRLTVL.

The V call is TRBV7-8, the J call TRBJ1-1; D is ambiguous. This CDR3 has 15 amino acids. V lost 4 bases to trimming and J lost 0 bases, with 12 bases between them. The germline CDR1 and CDR2 sequences are SGHVS and FQNEAQ. The CDR3 sequence: CASSSGRWMNTEAFF. CDR3 sequence (DNA): TGTGCCAGCAGCTCTGGGAGATGGATGAACACTGAAGCTTTCTTT. The whole variable domain, filled in from reference TRBV7-8 and TRBJ1-1, reads GAGVSQSPRYKVAKRGQDVALRCDPISGHVSLFWYQQALGQGPEFLTYFQNEAQLDKSGLPSDRFFAERPEGSVSTLKIQRTQQEDSAVYLCASSSGRWMNTEAFFGQGTRLTVV.

This clone was detected only a few times. The chain links TRBV11-2 to TRBJ2-1; 9 bases match TRBD2. Germline V gene lookup returns CDR1 SGHAT and CDR2 FQNNGV. The CDR3 sequence is 16 residues long. V lost 3 bases and J lost 4; bases outside the gene matches: 7. The CDR3 DNA follows: TGTGCCAGCAGCTTGGGGGCGGGAGGGTCTTACAATGAGCAGTTCTTC. Translated: CASSLGAGGSYNEQFF.

V usage is TRBV5-1 and J usage is TRBJ1-2; D possibly corresponds to TRBD1 (5 bases). Per germline, CDR1 SGHRS and CDR2 YFSETQ. Deletions cut 3 bases from V and 8 bases from J, with 14 bases between. The CDR3 totals 13 residues. This CDR3 is CASSWGGDGGYTF. For the CDR3, the DNA is TGCGCCAGCAGCTGGGGGGGGGACGGAGGCTACACCTTC.